This is a list of T cell receptor beta chains from one sample in a study of PD-1 blockade in mismatch repair-deficient tumors. Data came from immunoSEQ multiplex PCR; TCRdb stores just in-frame clones and leaves some out. The sample includes tens of thousands of clones, 70% to 90% seen only once; the top ten take roughly 6%. The starting material was peripheral blood, obtained 44 weeks after starting pembrolizumab. These receptors all stem from an adult with mismatch repair-deficient cancer. Both conserved end residues are part of each CDR3. The D gene is left open where the match is weak. Only part of the rows carry a size: once, few, many, or a class if the clone is expanded.

j_call clone_size v_call d_call cdr3_aa cdr3_nt
TRBJ1-1 - TRBV19 - CASSMGRGTEAFF TGTGCCAGTAGTATGGGTAGAGGAACTGAAGCTTTCTTT
TRBJ1-5 once TRBV7-2 - CASSGGSSNQPQHF TGTGCCAGCAGCGGGGGGTCCAGCAATCAGCCCCAGCATTTT
TRBJ1-4 - TRBV9 TRBD1 CASSVEGAANEKLFF TGTGCCAGCAGCGTAGAGGGGGCGGCTAATGAAAAACTGTTTTTT
TRBJ1-5 - TRBV6-1 - CASSLFRGNQPQHF TGTGCCAGCAGCCTTTTTCGGGGCAATCAGCCCCAGCATTTT
TRBJ2-1 - TRBV5-4 TRBD2 CASSLRLAGTYNEQFF TGTGCCAGCAGCCTCAGACTAGCGGGAACCTACAATGAGCAGTTCTTC
TRBJ1-4 - TRBV30 - CAWSEIAEKLFF TGTGCCTGGAGTGAAATTGCTGAAAAACTGTTTTTT
TRBJ2-7 - TRBV7-2 - CASSFSYEQYF TGTGCCAGCAGCTTCTCCTACGAGCAGTACTTC
TRBJ1-2 once TRBV29-1 TRBD1 CSVGQGAYGYTF TGCAGCGTGGGACAGGGCGCCTATGGCTACACCTTC
TRBJ1-2 few TRBV6-5 - CASSYGGHGYTF TGTGCCAGCAGTTACGGAGGGCATGGCTACACCTTC
TRBJ2-7 - TRBV6-6 TRBD1 CASSYFRDREYF TGTGCCAGCAGTTACTTCCGGGACAGGGAATACTTC
TRBJ1-1 - TRBV7-3 - CASSPGHNTEAFF TGTGCCAGCAGCCCGGGCCACAACACTGAAGCTTTCTTT
TRBJ2-2 - TRBV14 TRBD1 CASSRQTGTGTGELFF TGTGCCAGCAGCCGACAGACAGGGACGGGCACCGGGGAGCTGTTTTTT
TRBJ1-1 - TRBV2 TRBD1 CASRQDRLTEAFF TGTGCCAGCAGACAGGACAGGCTCACTGAAGCTTTCTTT
TRBJ2-3 - TRBV4-2 - CASSQELGTTDTQYF TGTGCCAGCAGCCAGGAATTAGGGACCACAGATACGCAGTATTTT
TRBJ2-7 - TRBV5-1 TRBD2 CASSSISGSGYEQYF TGCGCCAGCAGCTCAATTAGCGGGAGTGGTTACGAGCAGTACTTC
TRBJ2-2 - TRBV19 - CASSIRVIGGIGTGELFF TGTGCCAGTAGTATCCGGGTTATCGGCGGAATCGGGACCGGGGAGCTGTTTTTT
TRBJ2-3 - TRBV19 TRBD1 CASSEDRRRDTQYF TGTGCCAGTAGCGAGGACAGGCGCCGGGATACGCAGTATTTT
TRBJ2-1 - TRBV9 TRBD2 CASSTQTSANEQFF TGTGCCAGCAGCACCCAGACTAGCGCCAATGAGCAGTTCTTC
TRBJ2-5 - TRBV29-1 TRBD2 CSVEGLAGGPETQYF TGCAGCGTCGAGGGACTAGCGGGAGGGCCGGAGACCCAGTACTTC
TRBJ2-7 - TRBV4-1 - CASSLGAGAYEQYF TGCGCCAGCAGCCTCGGAGCGGGTGCCTACGAGCAGTACTTC
TRBJ1-5 - TRBV19 - CASSILGESNQPQHF TGTGCCAGTAGTATCTTGGGGGAGAGCAATCAGCCCCAGCATTTT
TRBJ1-1 once TRBV12-5 - CASGGTSRRDTEAFF TGTGCTAGTGGCGGGACAAGTCGGCGGGACACTGAAGCTTTCTTT
TRBJ2-3 - TRBV4-1 TRBD2 CASSWPQGGPEDTQYF TGCGCCAGCAGCTGGCCGCAGGGAGGGCCAGAAGATACGCAGTATTTT
TRBJ2-3 once TRBV27 TRBD2 CASSFWTSGRGDTQYF TGTGCCAGCAGTTTCTGGACTAGCGGGAGAGGAGATACGCAGTATTTT
TRBJ1-5 few TRBV19 - CASGGQINQPQHF TGTGCCAGTGGCGGACAGATCAATCAGCCCCAGCATTTT
TRBJ1-2 - TRBV15 - CATSGGRNYGYTF TGTGCCACCAGCGGGGGTCGGAACTATGGCTACACCTTC
TRBJ1-1 - TRBV11-3 - CASSDGWGSKAFF TGTGCCAGCAGCGACGGGTGGGGGAGTAAAGCTTTCTTT
TRBJ2-4 - TRBV28 - CASSPIMGVANIQYF TGTGCCAGCAGTCCTATTATGGGGGTAGCAAACATTCAGTACTTC
TRBJ1-1 - TRBV9 - CASSVDMAEQTEAFF TGTGCCAGCAGCGTAGACATGGCTGAACAAACTGAAGCTTTCTTT
TRBJ1-2 - TRBV5-1 - CASSPGTVYGYTF TGCGCCAGCAGCCCGGGGACGGTCTATGGCTACACCTTC
TRBJ2-1 - TRBV2 - CASSENISYNEQFF TGTGCCAGCAGTGAGAACATTTCCTACAATGAGCAGTTCTTC
TRBJ2-1 - TRBV5-4 - CASSLVSRDNEQFF TGTGCCAGCAGCTTGGTTAGCAGAGACAATGAGCAGTTCTTC
TRBJ2-2 - TRBV5-1 - CASTVGGGELFF TGCGCCAGCACCGTGGGAGGCGGGGAGCTGTTTTTT
TRBJ2-7 - TRBV27 TRBD2 CASSLRTSGSLFTYEQYF TGTGCCAGCAGTCTCAGGACTAGCGGGAGCTTATTTACCTACGAGCAGTACTTC
TRBJ2-2 - TRBV6-5 TRBD1 CAAREQGAAGELFF TGTGCCGCAAGGGAGCAGGGGGCAGCCGGGGAGCTGTTTTTT
TRBJ1-4 - TRBV15 - CATSKWRGTNEKLFF TGTGCCACCAGCAAGTGGCGGGGAACTAATGAAAAACTGTTTTTT
TRBJ2-7 - TRBV5-3 TRBD2 CASSSRTSGRGQYF TGTGCCAGCAGCTCTAGGACTAGCGGGCGGGGGCAGTACTTC
TRBJ2-1 - TRBV27 TRBD2 CASSLGTSGGNEQFF TGTGCCAGCAGTTTGGGGACTAGCGGAGGCAATGAGCAGTTCTTC
TRBJ2-1 - TRBV2 - CASKDGRQFF TGTGCCAGCAAAGACGGGAGGCAGTTCTTC
TRBJ2-3 - TRBV27 TRBD2 CASSSLAALFTDTQYF TGTGCCAGCAGTTCTCTAGCGGCACTCTTCACAGATACGCAGTATTTT
TRBJ2-1 - TRBV11-2 - CASNHPHEQFF TGTGCCAGCAACCACCCCCATGAGCAGTTCTTC
TRBJ2-1 - TRBV2 - CASLQSAQHEQFF TGTGCCAGCCTGCAGTCGGCCCAACATGAGCAGTTCTTC
TRBJ2-7 - TRBV6-1 - CASSGDLARITYEQYF TGTGCCAGCAGTGGCGATCTAGCCAGGATCACCTACGAGCAGTACTTC
TRBJ2-5 - TRBV9 TRBD2 CASSVTSGSGETQYF TGTGCCAGCAGCGTTACTAGCGGGAGTGGGGAGACCCAGTACTTC
TRBJ2-7 - TRBV27 - CASRLSKGHEQYF TGTGCCAGCAGACTCTCGAAGGGACACGAGCAGTACTTC
TRBJ1-2 - TRBV18 - CASSEAPGYGYTF TGTGCCAGCTCAGAGGCTCCGGGGTATGGCTACACCTTC
TRBJ2-5 - TRBV5-1 TRBD1 CASSFGTGTETQYF TGCGCCAGCAGCTTCGGGACAGGGACAGAGACCCAGTACTTC
TRBJ2-6 - TRBV7-9 - CASSLRVSGANVLTF TGTGCCAGCAGCTTAAGAGTCTCTGGGGCCAACGTCCTGACTTTC
TRBJ2-5 - TRBV4-1 - CASSQDYGRETQYF TGCGCCAGCAGCCAAGATTACGGGCGGGAGACCCAGTACTTC
TRBJ2-2 - TRBV7-9 TRBD2 CASSSSQGGRAHGELFF TGTGCCAGCAGCTCTAGTCAGGGCGGGAGGGCCCACGGGGAGCTGTTTTTT
TRBJ2-7 - TRBV5-1 - CASSSYEQYF TGCGCCAGCAGCTCCTACGAGCAGTACTTC
TRBJ2-1 few TRBV7-2 - CASSLDSGGSYEQFF TGTGCCAGCAGCTTAGATTCCGGAGGTTCATATGAGCAGTTCTTC
TRBJ1-1 - TRBV30 - CAWSQTVDTEAFF TGTGCCTGGAGTCAGACTGTAGACACTGAAGCTTTCTTT
TRBJ2-3 - TRBV5-6 TRBD1 CASSFVGTGVDTQYF TGTGCCAGCAGCTTTGTAGGGACAGGGGTCGATACGCAGTATTTT